The TCR beta chain described here comes from a study of T cells in Graves' hyperthyroidism and ophthalmopathy. In its sample, this clonotype was seen many times. Antigen specificity is unknown. Researchers amplified the TCR beta CDR3 regions from RNA transcripts. The primer set for the first-round RT-PCR of the TCR CDR3 was HTBI. MiXCR, applied by TCRdb to the multiplex PCR reads, yields one record per CDR3 protein. The table has 560,000 or so distinct CDR3 sequences, just under 20% seen once. Whole-study findings and limits: Through a model of 13 V-J features, ophthalmopathy was separated from stable hyperthyroidism.

V dropped 3 bases and J dropped 9; count of bases not matched to a gene: 8. The CDR3 loop spans 16 amino acids. Germline V gene data show CDR1 as SEHNR and CDR2 as FQNEAQ (reference sequence). Patients having uncontrolled infection, another autoimmune disease, pregnancy or lactation were not included. The TCR sequence derives from a man aged 40-49 years with Graves' ophthalmopathy. The chain uses TRBV7-9 and TRBJ2-3, with 14 bases lining up with TRBD2. The sequenced material came from blood. DNA for the CDR3: TGTGCCAGCAGCTTGAGAGGACTAGCGGGAGGAAGGACGCAGTATTTT. This encodes CASSLRGLAGGRTQYF.